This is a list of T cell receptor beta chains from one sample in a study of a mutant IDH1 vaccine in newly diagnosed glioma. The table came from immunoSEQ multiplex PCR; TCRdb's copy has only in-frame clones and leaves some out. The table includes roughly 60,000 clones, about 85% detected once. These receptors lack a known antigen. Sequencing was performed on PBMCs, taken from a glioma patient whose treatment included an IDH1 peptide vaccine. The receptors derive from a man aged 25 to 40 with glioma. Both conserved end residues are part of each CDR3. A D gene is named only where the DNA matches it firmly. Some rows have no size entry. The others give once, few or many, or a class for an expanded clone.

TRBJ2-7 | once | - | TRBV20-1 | CSAKTYYEQYF | TGCAGTGCGAAGACCTACTACGAGCAGTACTTC
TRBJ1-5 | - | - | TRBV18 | CASSRTGGNQPQHF | TGTGCCAGCTCACGGACCGGGGGCAATCAGCCCCAGCATTTT
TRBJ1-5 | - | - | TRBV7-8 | CASSSRRDGNQPQHF | TGTGCCAGCAGCAGCCGCAGGGACGGGAATCAGCCCCAGCATTTT
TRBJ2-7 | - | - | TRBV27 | CASSFQRGPYEQYF | TGTGCCAGCAGTTTCCAAAGGGGACCCTACGAGCAGTACTTC
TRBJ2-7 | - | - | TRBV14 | CASSRVVGFEQYF | TGTGCCAGCAGCCGCGTGGTTGGGTTCGAGCAGTACTTC
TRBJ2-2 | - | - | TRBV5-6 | CASSSGPSLAGTGELFF | TGTGCCAGCAGCTCCGGGCCATCCCTAGCCGGCACCGGGGAGCTGTTTTTT
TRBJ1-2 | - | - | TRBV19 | CASSIGRGKNYGYTF | TGTGCCAGTAGTATAGGGAGAGGGAAAAACTATGGCTACACCTTC
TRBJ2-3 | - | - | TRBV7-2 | CASSSRVLSTDTQYF | TGTGCCAGCAGCTCCCGGGTGCTTTCCACAGATACGCAGTATTTT
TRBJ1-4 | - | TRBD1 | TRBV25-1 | CASSDLLGGAQNEKLFF | TGTGCCAGCAGTGACCTGTTAGGGGGCGCACAAAATGAAAAACTGTTTTTT
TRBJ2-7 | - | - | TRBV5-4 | CASSPPGPSYEQYF | TGTGCCAGCAGCCCCCCGGGGCCCTCCTACGAGCAGTACTTC
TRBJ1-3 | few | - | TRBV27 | CASSSTRQGLSGGNTIYF | TGTGCCAGCAGTTCCACGCGGCAGGGACTCTCTGGTGGAAACACCATATATTTT
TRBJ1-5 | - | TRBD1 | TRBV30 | CAWSLGAGGLNQPQHF | TGTGCCTGGAGTCTTGGGGCAGGGGGATTAAATCAGCCCCAGCATTTT
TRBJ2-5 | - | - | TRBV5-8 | CASSHGRRNQETQYF | TGTGCCAGCAGCCACGGACGGCGAAACCAAGAGACCCAGTACTTC
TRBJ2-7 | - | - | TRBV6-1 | CASTHHGVLAGEQYF | TGTGCCAGCACCCACCATGGGGTCCTCGCGGGTGAGCAGTACTTC
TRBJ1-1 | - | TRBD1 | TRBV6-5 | CASSSGTGNTEAFF | TGTGCCAGCAGTTCCGGGACAGGGAACACTGAAGCTTTCTTT
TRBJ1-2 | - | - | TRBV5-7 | CASSTYNGYTF | TGTGCCAGCAGCACCTACAATGGCTACACCTTC
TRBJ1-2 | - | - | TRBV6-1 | CASGEVTYGYTF | TGTGCCAGCGGGGAGGTAACCTATGGCTACACCTTC
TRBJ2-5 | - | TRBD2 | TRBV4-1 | CASSQPQGGETQYF | TGCGCCAGCAGCCAACCCCAGGGAGGGGAGACCCAGTACTTC
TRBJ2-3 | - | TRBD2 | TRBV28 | CASSPSGGTPYTQYF | TGTGCCAGCAGTCCTAGCGGGGGGACCCCCTATACGCAGTATTTT
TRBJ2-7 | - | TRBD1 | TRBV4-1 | CASSQPTGGASYEQYF | TGCGCCAGCAGCCAACCGACAGGGGGGGCCTCCTACGAGCAGTACTTC
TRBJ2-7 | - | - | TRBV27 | CASSSHGSYEQYF | TGTGCCAGCAGTTCCCACGGCTCCTACGAGCAGTACTTC
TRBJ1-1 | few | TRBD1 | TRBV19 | CATLDRALAEAFF | TGTGCCACCCTGGACAGGGCTTTGGCTGAAGCTTTCTTT
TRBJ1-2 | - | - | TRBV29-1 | CSVEGGGHYGYTF | TGCAGCGTTGAAGGTGGGGGGCACTATGGCTACACCTTC
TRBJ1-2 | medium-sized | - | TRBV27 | CASSSEAANYGYTF | TGTGCCAGCAGTTCCGAGGCAGCTAACTATGGCTACACCTTC
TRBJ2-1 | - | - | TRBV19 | CASTYGPSNEQFF | TGTGCCAGTACCTATGGGCCGTCAAATGAGCAGTTCTTC
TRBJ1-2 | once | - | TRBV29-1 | CSVAQGYGYTF | TGCAGCGTCGCCCAGGGTTATGGCTACACCTTC
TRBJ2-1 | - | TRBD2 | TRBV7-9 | CASSMGLAAEYYNEQFF | TGTGCCAGCAGCATGGGACTAGCGGCGGAATACTACAATGAGCAGTTCTTC
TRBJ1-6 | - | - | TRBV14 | CASSQVVHSPLHF | TGTGCCAGCAGTCAAGTCGTCCATTCACCCCTCCACTTT
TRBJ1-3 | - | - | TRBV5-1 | CASSLIPGAGNTIYF | TGCGCCAGCAGCTTGATCCCAGGGGCAGGAAACACCATATATTTT
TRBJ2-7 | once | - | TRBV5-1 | CASSLRPAEQYF | TGCGCCAGCAGCTTGAGACCCGCGGAGCAGTACTTC
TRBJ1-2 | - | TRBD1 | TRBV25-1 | CASSFRDRPLWSYTF | TGTGCCAGCAGCTTCCGGGACAGGCCGCTATGGAGCTACACCTTC
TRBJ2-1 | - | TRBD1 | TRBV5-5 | CASSSPGTGIYEQFF | TGTGCCAGCAGCTCCCCCGGGACAGGGATATATGAGCAGTTCTTC
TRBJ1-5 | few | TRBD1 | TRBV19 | CASRGQSQEPQHF | TGTGCCAGTAGGGGACAGAGCCAAGAGCCCCAGCATTTT
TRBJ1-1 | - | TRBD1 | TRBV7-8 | CASSLTGGMNTEAFF | TGTGCCAGCAGCCTTACAGGGGGAATGAACACTGAAGCTTTCTTT
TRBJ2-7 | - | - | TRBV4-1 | CASSQVWTALPYEQYF | TGCGCCAGCAGCCAAGTGTGGACAGCTCTACCCTACGAGCAGTACTTC
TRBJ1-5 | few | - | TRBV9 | CASSETASNQPQHF | TGTGCCAGCAGCGAGACAGCTTCCAATCAGCCCCAGCATTTT
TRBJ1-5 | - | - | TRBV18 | CASSPTLGNQPQHF | TGTGCCAGCTCACCCACATTAGGCAATCAGCCCCAGCATTTT
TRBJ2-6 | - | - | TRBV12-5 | CASGLVRTAPGANVLTF | TGTGCTAGTGGTTTGGTCCGGACAGCTCCTGGGGCCAACGTCCTGACTTTC
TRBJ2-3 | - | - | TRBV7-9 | CASSLGSTDTQYF | TGTGCCAGCAGCCTTGGAAGCACAGATACGCAGTATTTT
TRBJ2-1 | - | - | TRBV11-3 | CASSRGDEQFF | TGTGCCAGCAGCCGGGGTGATGAGCAGTTCTTC
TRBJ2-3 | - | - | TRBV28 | CASSSHLTTDTQYF | TGTGCCAGCAGTTCCCACCTCACAACAGATACGCAGTATTTT
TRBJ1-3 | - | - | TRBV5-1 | CASSLKMASSGNTIYF | TGCGCCAGCAGCTTGAAGATGGCAAGCTCTGGAAACACCATATATTTT
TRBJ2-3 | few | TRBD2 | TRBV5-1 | CASSPREGTRGDTQYF | TGCGCCAGCAGCCCTAGGGAGGGTACCCGCGGGGATACGCAGTATTTT
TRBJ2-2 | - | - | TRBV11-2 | CASSFSGVPNTGELFF | TGTGCCAGCAGCTTTTCAGGGGTCCCGAACACCGGGGAGCTGTTTTTT
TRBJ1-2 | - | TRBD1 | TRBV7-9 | CASSLTSGTGEGYTF | TGTGCCAGCAGCTTAACGTCCGGGACAGGGGAAGGCTACACCTTC
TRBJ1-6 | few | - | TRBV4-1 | CASTETTGHSGNSPLHF | TGCGCCAGCACCGAAACCACAGGGCATAGTGGGAATTCACCCCTCCACTTT
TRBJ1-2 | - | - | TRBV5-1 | CASSLDTGGLWGYTF | TGCGCCAGCAGCTTGGATACGGGGGGCTTATGGGGCTACACCTTC
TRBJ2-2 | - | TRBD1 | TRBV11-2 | CASSFGDRNTGELFF | TGTGCCAGCAGCTTCGGGGACAGGAACACCGGGGAGCTGTTTTTT
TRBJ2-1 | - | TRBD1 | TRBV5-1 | CASSWTPGQGYNEQFF | TGCGCCAGCAGCTGGACGCCGGGACAGGGATACAATGAGCAGTTCTTC
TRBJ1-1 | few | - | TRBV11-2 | CASSLAGITEAFF | TGTGCCAGCAGCTTAGCCGGGATCACTGAAGCTTTCTTT
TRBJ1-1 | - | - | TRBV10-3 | CAISESGGSTEAFF | TGTGCCATCAGTGAGTCAGGGGGTTCCACTGAAGCTTTCTTT
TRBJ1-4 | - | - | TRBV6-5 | CASSPSHPGQLFF | TGTGCCAGCAGTCCGAGCCACCCGGGTCAACTGTTTTTT
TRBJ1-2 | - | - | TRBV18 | CASSASVDVGYGYTF | TGTGCCAGCTCCGCGAGTGTGGACGTGGGCTATGGCTACACCTTC
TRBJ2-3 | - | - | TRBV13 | CASSPTSTDTQYF | TGTGCCAGCAGCCCGACTAGCACAGATACGCAGTATTTT
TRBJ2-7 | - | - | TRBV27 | CASRSLSGEQYF | TGTGCCAGCAGATCTTTATCCGGAGAGCAGTACTTC